This paragraph reports one TCR beta chain. Its antigen has not been determined. The input lacks base qualities; no much larger clone sits a single base away. The data are from a study of cytomegalovirus exposure and HLA in healthy donors (TCRdb year 2017). About the full investigation: An earlier analysis of 587 of the donors reported approximately 260 Gb of sequence data and 95 million to 120 million unique TCR beta sequences obtained from about 200 million T cells. A handful of DR-DQ haplotypes were handled as single units for association and clustering because linkage in the cohort was strong. To decide whether each TCR beta V gene segment behaved as functional or pseudogenic, an earlier analysis of approximately 620 of the donors relied on high-throughput TCR beta sequencing. The aim of the study was to test whether cataloging public T cell receptors could identify signatures of past pathogen exposure. A later genetic analysis used genome-wide SNP genotypes for about 55% of the 666 donors, treating that subset as a discovery cohort. Using immunosequencing, the study profiled T cell repertoires from 640 or so subjects and related those repertoires to cytomegalovirus serostatus. Donor age, sex, ethnicity and CMV serostatus were compiled together with the repertoire data. To study patterns of TCR occurrence, a later analysis re-analyzed previously published TCR beta repertoires from more than 550 donors and added high-resolution HLA genotyping. Both class I and class II loci were covered by HLA typing, at four-digit resolution. In the later analysis, no new phenotypic data were used to find candidate immune exposures; instead, reliance was placed on TCR beta sequences and their occurrence across donors. The genetic ancestry cluster associated with self-reported Caucasian donors included around 76% of the roughly 400 genotyped donors. All discovery cohort repertoires had been generated on a single sequencing platform. Around 320 gigabases of sequencing data and 80 million or so unique TCR sequences were included in an early release covering 500 to 750 HLA-typed donors. On average, roughly 240,000 unique TCR beta nucleotide sequences were sequenced per donor among a few hundred genotyped donors of the cohort, with around 19% of those sequences being non-productive. Besides the first cohort of about 730 subjects, a separate validation cohort made up of 120 or so different subjects was used. The number of donors typed differed by locus, with about 629-630 for A, B, C, DRB1 and DQB1, about 500 for DQA1, 600 to 610 for DPA1, and about 450 for DPB1. To predict cytomegalovirus infection status, the study brought together high-throughput TCR immunosequencing, statistical association of individual TCRs with disease status, and machine learning. The paper as a whole reports these results and caveats: The classifier was reported to diagnose cytomegalovirus status with high specificity and sensitivity in both the original cohort and the validation cohort. It was suggested by the authors that the approach could potentially be generalized to other disease states and immunological phenotypes. In an earlier analysis of about 600 of the donors, most TCR beta V segments appeared in productive rearrangements about 90% or about 30% of the time, broadly matching IMGT annotations. Compared with equally common non-associated chains, HLA-associated TCR beta chains in a later analysis were more clonally expanded and had lower generation probabilities. Only TCR beta chains were sequenced in this cohort, and the absence of alpha or paired-chain data limited detectable features. The sequencing pipeline was judged likely to have produced a cluster of highly shared sequence variants as a technical artifact. In a later genetic analysis, fewer N-insertions in productive TCRs were reported among donors in an Asian-associated ancestry cluster than the roughly 700-donor mean. A further reported finding was that TCR beta sequences accurately predicted the HLA-A and HLA-B alleles for most subjects in the first cohort. Several of the top co-occurrence clusters appeared to be linked to parvovirus B19, influenza, CMV and Epstein-Barr virus, according to a later analysis. The presence/absence analyses assumed that sequencing depth was roughly uniform across donors, and that assumption may not be true. For the cohort, immune exposure information was limited to CMV serostatus. In vitro tests confirmed that a few of the cytomegalovirus-associated TCR beta chains recognize cytomegalovirus antigens. Strong co-occurrence of HLA alleles, especially DR and DQ, made assigning TCR associations to individual alleles difficult. An association between a missense DCLRE1C variant and V-gene and J-gene trimming of TCR beta chains was found in a later genetic analysis and replicated in an independent cohort. Correlated functional status among segregating V segments might reflect linkage disequilibrium, but an unknown experimental factor could not be ruled out. A later analysis found that TCR association rates varied across HLA loci, with DRB1 alleles showing the most associated TCRs and HLA-C alleles the fewest. Because HLA typing was missing for some donors at each locus, association tests included only the typed subset. While some public TCRs were present in many individuals, most TCR sequences turned up only very rarely across donors. Roughly 17 rarely observed V segments, including chromosome 9 orphons, were excluded from the earlier analysis of about 600 of the donors because counts were too low. According to a later analysis, most CMV-associated TCR beta chains appeared to be HLA-restricted, and the HLA associations seemed to be driven largely by CMV exposure. A later analysis associated 15,000 to 20,000 TCR beta sequences with specific HLA alleles at a false discovery rate of 0.05. A total of roughly 160 TCR beta chains were listed by the study as associated with cytomegalovirus.

The cohort consisted of some 670 healthy bone marrow donors. At the time of sampling, all cohort members were nominally healthy, though unrecorded immune exposures were likely present. The donor was CMV seronegative and belonged to the group of 380 or so seronegative cohort members. Every donor gave a peripheral blood sample, and the peripheral blood mononuclear cells from that sample were used for TCR beta sequencing. Genomic DNA extraction from the blood cell samples was performed with the Qiagen DNeasy Blood Extraction Kit. Libraries were prepared through the immunoSEQ multiplex PCR assay. The multiplex PCR relied on a mix of 60 forward primers for TCR Vbeta segments and 13 reverse primers for TCR Jbeta segments. The CDR3 region of rearranged TCR beta genes was amplified from genomic DNA by a multiplex PCR assay. The amplified TCR beta libraries were sequenced on the Illumina HiSeq System as 87-base-pair reads. The study's processing was this. A later analysis counted approximately 74 million unique TCR beta chains across the 690 or so repertoires, and 10 million to 12 million of these chains were shared by at least two donors. A nearest-neighbor algorithm error-corrected the raw reads and collapsed the reads into unique sequences, merging closely related sequences to remove PCR and sequencing errors. To assign V, D and J gene segments, CDR3 sequences were aligned to IMGT reference sequences. For a sequence to be retained, at least a six-nucleotide match to both a V gene segment and a J gene segment was required. Rearrangements were classified as productive when the CDR3 lacked stop codons and remained in frame with V and J, and all other rearrangements were classified as non-productive. Following IMGT convention, CDR3 was defined as the stretch from the second conserved V-encoded cysteine to the conserved J-encoded phenylalanine. The earlier analysis of some 540 of the donors excluded any sequence lacking an unambiguous match to a single V gene segment. In an earlier analysis of around 600 of the donors, V segments were called functional above 56.7% productive rearrangements and were called segregating when the between-donor standard deviation exceeded 5%. A statistical classification framework was developed to diagnose cytomegalovirus status using the catalog of TCR beta chain sequences. In a later analysis, V and J genes were assigned by comparing TCR nucleotide sequences against IMGT/GENE-DB human TR gene sequences. In a later analysis, CDR3 sequences and most-parsimonious VDJ recombination scenarios were assigned using the TCRdist pipeline. A later analysis defined each TCR beta chain by its CDR3 amino acid sequence plus V-gene family, and excluded reads lacking a unique V-gene family. To address suspected cross-contamination and a sequencing artifact, a later analysis removed a few hundred highly shared, low-generation-probability nucleotide sequences. For each public chain, a later analysis derived a clonal expansion index from normalized ranks of inferred template counts within each repertoire. In a later analysis, generation probabilities were computed using a VDJ recombination model fitted to out-of-frame rearrangements, and the results were checked against IGoR. In a later analysis, hypergeometric tests were used to score TCR-TCR, TCR-HLA and TCR-CMV co-occurrence, with a repertoire-size bias correction applied to TCR pairs. A later analysis estimated false discovery rates by permuting HLA or CMV assignments 20 times. A later analysis grouped co-occurring TCRs with DBSCAN, adding TCRdist sequence similarity when clustering within HLA-allele-positive subsets. Co-occurrence clustering excluded repertoires with fewer than 30,000 or more than 120,000 public chains, plus five with anomalous nucleotide sharing. TCRdb mirrors the immuneACCESS table, restricted to in-frame sequences. Some clones are absent from its copies; in checked studies, under half trace to an unresolved V gene, and the reason for the others is unknown. The V and J calls and clone size come from that table; D and trimming were worked out from the DNA. The sample data list around 150,000 clones, and roughly 77% of these were observed just once. Roughly 2.2% of the sample is held by the ten biggest clonotypes.

The sample comprised PBMCs. This sequence was found in a young man in good health and CMV-seronegative.

CDR3 region: CASSETASYEQYF. The DNA sequence is given as TGTGCCAGCAGTGAGACAGCCTCCTACGAGCAGTACTTC. The chain was built from TRBV6-1 and TRBJ2-7; TRBD1 is a weak D gene call, 5 bases matching. The CDR3 sequence holds 13 residues, the cysteine and phenylalanine included. The entry retains the CDR3 DNA only, 39 bases that are in frame from base 1. CDR1 and CDR2 (MNHNS, SASEGT) derive from the germline V gene. Trimming removed 3 bases from V and 0 bases from J, leaving 6 bases between the germline ends.